The 6 T cell receptor beta chains listed next were all sequenced from one sample in a study of blood T cell repertoires in COVID-19. The data were produced by immunoSEQ multiplex PCR, yet TCRdb's version contains in-frame clones alone and is incomplete. The sample holds 20,000 to 30,000 clones, approximately 81% seen once. Sequencing used peripheral blood. All receptors come from a man between 65 and 80 years old with acute or convalescent COVID-19.

This clone has only a few counts. The chain recombines TRBV7-9 with TRBJ2-7; D might be TRBD1 (6 bases). The V end was cut by 4 bases, the J end by 3 bases, with 16 bases between. There are 15 residues in the CDR3. The germline V gene encodes CDR1 SEHNR and CDR2 FQNEAQ (reference sequence). In nucleotides, the CDR3 is TGTGCCAGCAGCTCACCCGGGACACCCGTCTACGAGCAGTACTTC. It encodes CASSSPGTPVYEQYF.

The chain carries TRBV21-1 and TRBJ2-5; TRBD1, as called in the table, went unchecked against the DNA. TRBV21-1 is tagged as a pseudogene. The CDR3 is made up of 18 amino acids. The CDR3 reads CASSRAPAGGLNQETQYF. The CDR3 DNA follows: TGTGCCAGCAGCAGGGCTCCGGCAGGGGGCTTAAACCAAGAGACCCAGTACTTC.

The chain links TRBV12-3 or TRBV12-4 to TRBJ1-3, with D uncertain. The CDR3 length is 11 residues. Trimming removed 9 bases at V and 2 bases at J, with 5 bases between. The CDR3 region is CASETGNTIYF. The CDR3 nucleotides are TGTGCCAGTGAGACTGGAAACACCATATATTTT.

The chain links TRBV20-1 to TRBJ1-1, with D possibly matching TRBD1 (5 bases). This CDR3 comprises 13 residues. V lost 3 bases to trimming and J lost 2 bases, with 10 bases between them. CDR1 is DFQATT and CDR2 is SNEGSKA in the germline V gene (reference sequence). The CDR3 DNA reads TGCAGTGCTAGTAGCAGGGAAAACACTGAAGCTTTCTTT. It is translated as CSASSRENTEAFF.

V usage is TRBV24-1 and J usage is TRBJ2-3, with D possibly TRBD1 on 6 matching bases. This CDR3 is built from 12 residues. Trimming cost V 6 bases and J 6 bases, with 9 bases left between them. CDR1 and CDR2 (germline): KGHDR, SFDVKD. CDR3: CATSLDRDTQYF. CDR3 bases: TGTGCCACCAGTCTCGACAGGGATACGCAGTATTTT.

The rearrangement uses TRBV6-4 and TRBJ1-1, with TRBD1 identical over 7 bases. Per the germline V gene, CDR1 is MRHNA and CDR2 is SNTAGT. J was trimmed by 5 bases and V by 6 bases; bases with no gene match: 15. The CDR3 is 16 residues long. This CDR3 is CASRENRGSSKTEAFF. For the CDR3, the DNA is TGTGCCAGCAGGGAAAACAGGGGTTCTTCCAAAACTGAAGCTTTCTTT.